This T cell receptor (beta chain) was recovered during a study of shared clonotypes between healthy human individuals. V lost 4 bases, J lost 6 bases, and 6 bases stayed unmatched. The CDR3 has 13 amino acids. Germline V CDR1 and CDR2: SGHRS, YFSETQ. Recent vaccinations or acute infections were absent in the healthy HIV-negative adult donors. A single count supports this clone. This table comes from immunoSEQ multiplex PCR, and its TCRdb copy is limited to in-frame clones, with some not included. Altogether about half a million clones are present, 79% being singletons, with the ten largest covering 10% to 15%.

This receptor was obtained from a woman between 40 and 50 years old in good health. Some clones in this sample may be carry-over from other donors' samples. The rearrangement joins TRBV5-1 to TRBJ2-7; 8 nucleotides align to TRBD1. Material for sequencing was PBMCs. CDR3 sequence (DNA): TGCGCCAGCAGCCCGGGACAGGTCGGCGAGCAGTACTTC. It encodes CASSPGQVGEQYF.